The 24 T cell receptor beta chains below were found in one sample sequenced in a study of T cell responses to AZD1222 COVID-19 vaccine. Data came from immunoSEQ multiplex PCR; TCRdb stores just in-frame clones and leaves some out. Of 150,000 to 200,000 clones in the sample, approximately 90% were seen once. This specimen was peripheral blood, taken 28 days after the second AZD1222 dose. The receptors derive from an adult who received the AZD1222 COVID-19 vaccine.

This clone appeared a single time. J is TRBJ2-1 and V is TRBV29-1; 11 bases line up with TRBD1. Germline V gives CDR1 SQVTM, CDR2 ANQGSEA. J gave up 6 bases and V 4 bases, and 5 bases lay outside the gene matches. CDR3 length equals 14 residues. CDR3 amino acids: CSVAGTGGFNEQFF. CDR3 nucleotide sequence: TGCAGCGTTGCCGGGACAGGGGGGTTCAATGAGCAGTTCTTC.

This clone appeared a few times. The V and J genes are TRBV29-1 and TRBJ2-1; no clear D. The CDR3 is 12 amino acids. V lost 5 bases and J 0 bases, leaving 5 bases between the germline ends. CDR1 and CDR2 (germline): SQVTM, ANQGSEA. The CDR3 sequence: CSVSSSYNEQFF. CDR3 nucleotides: TGCAGCGTTTCAAGCTCCTACAATGAGCAGTTCTTC.

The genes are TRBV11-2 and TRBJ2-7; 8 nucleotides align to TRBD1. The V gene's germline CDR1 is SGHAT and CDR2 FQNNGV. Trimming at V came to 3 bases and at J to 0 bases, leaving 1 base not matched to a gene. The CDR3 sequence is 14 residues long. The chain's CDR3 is CASSFGQGSYEQYF. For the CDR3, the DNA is TGTGCCAGCAGCTTCGGACAGGGCTCCTACGAGCAGTACTTC.

The CDR3 DNA follows: TGTGCCAGCAGTCAACCGAGGGGACTAGCGGGGGCCACCGCCTTCTACGAGCAGTACTTC. Its translation: CASSQPRGLAGATAFYEQYF. The chain recombines TRBV6-6 with TRBJ2-7, with TRBD2 matching over 14 bases. The CDR3 is made up of 20 amino acids. Germline V gene data show CDR1 as MNHNY and CDR2 as SVGAGI (reference sequence). The trim removed 5 bases at V and 3 bases at J, leaving 18 bases unmatched.

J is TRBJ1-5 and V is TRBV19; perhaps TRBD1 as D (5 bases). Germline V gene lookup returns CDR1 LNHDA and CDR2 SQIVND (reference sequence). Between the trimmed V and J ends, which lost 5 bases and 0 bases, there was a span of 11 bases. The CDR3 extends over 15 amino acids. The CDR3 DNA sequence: TGTGCCAGTAGTGGGGACGGATATAGCAATCAGCCCCAGCATTTT. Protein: CASSGDGYSNQPQHF.

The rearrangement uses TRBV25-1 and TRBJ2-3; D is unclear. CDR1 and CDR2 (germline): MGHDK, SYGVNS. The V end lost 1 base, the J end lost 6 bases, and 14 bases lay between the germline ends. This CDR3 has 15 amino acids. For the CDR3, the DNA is TGTGCCAGCAGTGAATTTGATCACAGTTTGGATACGCAGTATTTT. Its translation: CASSEFDHSLDTQYF. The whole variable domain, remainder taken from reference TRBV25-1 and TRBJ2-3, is EADIYQTPRYLVIGTGKKITLECSQTMGHDKMYWYQQDPGMELHLIHYSYGVNSTEKGDLSSESTVSRIRTEHFPLTLESARPSHTSQYLCASSEFDHSLDTQYFGPGTRLTVL.

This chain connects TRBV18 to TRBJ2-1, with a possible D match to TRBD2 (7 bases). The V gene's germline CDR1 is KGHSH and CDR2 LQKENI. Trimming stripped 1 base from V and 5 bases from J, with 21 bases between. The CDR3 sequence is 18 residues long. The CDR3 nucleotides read TGTGCCAGCTCACCACGGGCACGGGTGGGGGGGCCTCACAATGAGCAGTTCTTC. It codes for CASSPRARVGGPHNEQFF. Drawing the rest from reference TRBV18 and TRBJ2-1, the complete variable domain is NAGVMQNPRHLVRRRGQEARLRCSPMKGHSHVYWYRQLPEEGLKFMVYLQKENIIDESGMPKERFSAEFPKEGPSILRIQQVVRGDSAAYFCASSPRARVGGPHNEQFFGPGTRLTVL.

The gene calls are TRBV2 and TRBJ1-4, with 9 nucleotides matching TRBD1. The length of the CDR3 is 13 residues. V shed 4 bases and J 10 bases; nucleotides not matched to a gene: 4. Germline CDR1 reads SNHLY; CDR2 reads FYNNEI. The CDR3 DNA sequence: TGTGCCAGCAGTGGGACAGGGGATAGAAAACTGTTTTTT. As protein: CASSGTGDRKLFF.

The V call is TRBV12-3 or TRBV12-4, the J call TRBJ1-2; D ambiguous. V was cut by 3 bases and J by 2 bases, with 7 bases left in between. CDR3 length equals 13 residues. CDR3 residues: CASSLVRNYGYTF. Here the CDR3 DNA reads TGTGCCAGCAGTTTGGTGAGAAACTATGGCTACACCTTC.

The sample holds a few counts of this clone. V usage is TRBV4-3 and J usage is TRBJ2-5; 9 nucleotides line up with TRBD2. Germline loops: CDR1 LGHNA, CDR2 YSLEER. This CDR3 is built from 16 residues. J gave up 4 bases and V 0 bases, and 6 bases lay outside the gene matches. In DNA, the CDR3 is TGCGCCAGCAGCCAAGATCGCGGGGGGGTGGGAGAGACCCAGTACTTC. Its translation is CASSQDRGGVGETQYF.

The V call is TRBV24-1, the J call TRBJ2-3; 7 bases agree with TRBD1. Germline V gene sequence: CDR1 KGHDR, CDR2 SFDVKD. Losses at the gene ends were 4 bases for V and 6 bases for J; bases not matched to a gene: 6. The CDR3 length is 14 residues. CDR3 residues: CATSEATGSDTQYF. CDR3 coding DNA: TGTGCCACCAGTGAGGCGACAGGGTCGGATACGCAGTATTTT.

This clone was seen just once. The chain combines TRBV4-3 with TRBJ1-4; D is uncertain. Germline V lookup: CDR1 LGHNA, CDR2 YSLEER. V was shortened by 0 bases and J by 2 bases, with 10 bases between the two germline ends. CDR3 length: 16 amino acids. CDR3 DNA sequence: TGCGCCAGCAGCCAAGATGACGGTAGGACTAATGAAAAACTGTTTTTT. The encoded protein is CASSQDDGRTNEKLFF.

The chain's CDR3 is CASSLSQTRADTQYF. In DNA form, the CDR3 reads TGTGCCAGCAGCCTATCCCAGACTAGGGCAGATACGCAGTATTTT. The rearrangement uses TRBV9 and TRBJ2-3, with D tentatively TRBD2 (6 bases). The V gene lost 4 bases and the J gene lost 4 bases, with 16 bases spanning the gap. In germline, CDR1 is SGDLS, CDR2 YYNGEE. The CDR3 extends over 15 amino acids.

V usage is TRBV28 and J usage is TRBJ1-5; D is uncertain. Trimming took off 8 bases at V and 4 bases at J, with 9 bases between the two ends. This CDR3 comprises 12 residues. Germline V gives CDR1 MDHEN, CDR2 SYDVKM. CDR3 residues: CASLALNQPQHF. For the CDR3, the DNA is TGTGCCAGCCTCGCGCTGAATCAGCCCCAGCATTTT.

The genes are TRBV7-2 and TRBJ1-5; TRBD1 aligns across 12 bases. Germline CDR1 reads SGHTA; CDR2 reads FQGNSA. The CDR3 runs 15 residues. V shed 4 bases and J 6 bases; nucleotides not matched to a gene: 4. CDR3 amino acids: CASSSGTGGVQPQHF. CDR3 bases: TGTGCCAGCAGCTCCGGGACAGGGGGCGTTCAGCCCCAGCATTTT.

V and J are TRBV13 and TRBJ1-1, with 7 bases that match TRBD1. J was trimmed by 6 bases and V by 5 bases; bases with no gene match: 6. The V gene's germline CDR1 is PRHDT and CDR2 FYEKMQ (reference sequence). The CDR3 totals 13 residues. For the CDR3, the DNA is TGTGCCAGCAGCCCAGGGGGGCCCCCTGAAGCTTTCTTT. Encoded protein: CASSPGGPPEAFF.

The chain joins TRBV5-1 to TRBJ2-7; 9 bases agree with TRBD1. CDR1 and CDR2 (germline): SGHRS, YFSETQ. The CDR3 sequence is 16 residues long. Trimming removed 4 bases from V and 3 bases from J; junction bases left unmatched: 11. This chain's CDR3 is CASSPGQGLFSYEQYF. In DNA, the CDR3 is TGCGCCAGCAGCCCGGGACAGGGTCTTTTCAGCTACGAGCAGTACTTC.

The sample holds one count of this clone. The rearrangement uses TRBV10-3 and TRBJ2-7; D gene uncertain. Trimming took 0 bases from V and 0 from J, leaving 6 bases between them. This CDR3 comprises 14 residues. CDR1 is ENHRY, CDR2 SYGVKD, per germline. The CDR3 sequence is CAISESRDSYEQYF. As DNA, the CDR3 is TGTGCCATCAGTGAGTCAAGGGACTCCTACGAGCAGTACTTC.

CDR3 loop: CASSLGHTGGPRTEAFF. CDR3 bases: TGCGCCAGCAGCTTGGGTCATACAGGGGGCCCAAGGACTGAAGCTTTCTTT. This chain links TRBV5-1 with TRBJ1-1; 9 bases match TRBD1. After removal of 0 bases from V and 5 bases from J, the junction contained 11 bases not matched to a gene. CDR3 length equals 17 residues. Germline V lookup: CDR1 SGHRS, CDR2 YFSETQ.

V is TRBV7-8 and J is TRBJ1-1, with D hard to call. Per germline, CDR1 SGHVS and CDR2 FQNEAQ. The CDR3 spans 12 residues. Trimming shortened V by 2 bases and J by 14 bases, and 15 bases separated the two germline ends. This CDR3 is CASSLQFWQPFF. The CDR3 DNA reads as TGTGCCAGCAGCTTACAATTTTGGCAGCCCTTCTTT.

The CDR3 DNA is TGTGCCAGTAGTCGTACATTCGGAGCTTTCTTT. Protein: CASSRTFGAFF. This chain uses TRBV19 with TRBJ1-1, with no clear D. V lost 5 bases and J 10 bases, leaving 11 bases between the germline ends. The V gene's germline CDR1 is LNHDA and CDR2 SQIVND (reference sequence). The CDR3 contains 11 residues.

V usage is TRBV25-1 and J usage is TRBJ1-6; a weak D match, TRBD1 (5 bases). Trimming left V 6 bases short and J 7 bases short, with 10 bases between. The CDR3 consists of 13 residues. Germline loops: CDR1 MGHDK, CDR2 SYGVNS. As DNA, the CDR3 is TGTGCCAGCAGCAGGGACCCAAATTCACCCCTCCACTTT. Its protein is CASSRDPNSPLHF. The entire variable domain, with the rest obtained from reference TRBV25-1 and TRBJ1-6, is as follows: EADIYQTPRYLVIGTGKKITLECSQTMGHDKMYWYQQDPGMELHLIHYSYGVNSTEKGDLSSESTVSRIRTEHFPLTLESARPSHTSQYLCASSRDPNSPLHFGNGTRLTVT.

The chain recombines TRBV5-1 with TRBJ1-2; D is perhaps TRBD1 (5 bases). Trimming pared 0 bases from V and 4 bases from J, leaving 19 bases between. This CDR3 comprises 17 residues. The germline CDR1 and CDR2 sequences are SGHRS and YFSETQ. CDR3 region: CASSLEPPGAGGYGYTF. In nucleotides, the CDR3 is TGCGCCAGCAGCTTGGAACCCCCTGGGGCAGGCGGCTATGGCTACACCTTC.

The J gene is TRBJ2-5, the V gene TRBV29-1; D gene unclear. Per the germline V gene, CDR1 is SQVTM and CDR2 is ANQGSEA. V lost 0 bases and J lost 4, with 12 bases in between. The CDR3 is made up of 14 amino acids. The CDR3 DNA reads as TGCAGCGTTGAAGATCGTGCGGTTGGAGAGACCCAGTACTTC. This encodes CSVEDRAVGETQYF.